The 29 T cell receptor beta chains given below trace back to one sample, sequenced in a study of blood T cell repertoires in COVID-19. The method was immunoSEQ multiplex PCR; TCRdb's version includes in-frame clones alone and lacks a portion of them. Of tens of thousands of clones in the sample, around 76% were seen once. Sequenced input: peripheral blood. These receptors originate from a woman older than 75 with acute or convalescent COVID-19.

J is TRBJ2-5 and V is TRBV29-1; TRBD1 is a possible D gene (6 bases). Trimming took 6 bases from V and 1 from J, leaving 9 bases between them. CDR1 is SQVTM, CDR2 ANQGSEA, per germline. The CDR3 loop spans 12 amino acids. The CDR3 DNA reads TGCAGCGTCGGACAGTTCCAAGAGACCCAGTACTTC. Protein product: CSVGQFQETQYF.

The chain couples TRBV12-5 to TRBJ2-7; 8 bases are shared with TRBD2. The V segment lost 0 bases and the J segment 0 bases; nucleotides outside the gene matches: 13. Germline values: CDR1 LGHNT, CDR2 FRNRAP. The CDR3 has 19 residues. CDR3 DNA sequence: TGTGCTAGTGGTTTGGTAAGAGCACTAGCGGATACGAGCTCCTACGAGCAGTACTTC. This sequence encodes CASGLVRALADTSSYEQYF.

The table lists this clone with a few counts. The chain uses TRBV19 and TRBJ1-5, with TRBD1 as a possible D gene (5 bases). Trimming removed 2 bases from V and 3 bases from J, with 11 bases in between. The CDR3 consists of 15 residues. CDR1 LNHDA and CDR2 SQIVND come from the germline V gene (reference sequence). The DNA of the CDR3 is TGTGCCAGTAGTATATCGGGGGTTGTCAATCAGCCCCAGCATTTT. Amino acid sequence: CASSISGVVNQPQHF.

J is TRBJ2-3 and V is TRBV4-2, with TRBD1 matching over 9 bases. Trimming took 0 bases from V and 0 from J; bases not matched to a gene: 10. The germline V gene has CDR1 LGHNA and CDR2 YNFKEQ. CDR3 size: 19 residues. CDR3 loop: CASSQETDRGFRSTDTQYF. The DNA for the CDR3 is TGTGCCAGCAGCCAAGAGACGGACAGGGGATTCCGTAGCACAGATACGCAGTATTTT.

This clone appeared a single time. The chain recombines TRBV19 with TRBJ1-2; D is ambiguous. This CDR3 is 11 amino acids long. V lost 9 bases and J 8 bases, leaving 13 bases between the germline ends. Germline V gives CDR1 LNHDA, CDR2 SQIVND (reference sequence). The CDR3 loop is CASGEVAGYTF. In nucleotides, the CDR3 is TGTGCCAGCGGAGAAGTCGCAGGCTACACCTTC.

This clone was observed many times. The rearrangement links TRBV25-1 to TRBJ2-1; D may be TRBD2 (6 bases). Trimming left V 6 bases short and J 0 bases short, with 9 bases between. This CDR3 is built from 14 residues. CDR1 is MGHDK, CDR2 SYGVNS, per germline. CDR3 DNA: TGTGCCAGCAGCCGGGGGAGCTCCTACAATGAGCAGTTCTTC. Its protein is CASSRGSSYNEQFF.

The gene calls are TRBV30 and TRBJ2-7, with D unclear. Deletions cut 1 base from V and 0 bases from J, with 7 bases between. Germline V gene sequence: CDR1 GTSNPN, CDR2 SVGIG (reference sequence). The CDR3 totals 13 residues. The CDR3 protein is CAWSAQSSYEQYF. The CDR3 DNA is TGTGCCTGGAGTGCACAGAGCTCCTACGAGCAGTACTTC.

The gene calls are TRBV2 and TRBJ2-5, with 10 nucleotides matching TRBD2. Germline V gene lookup returns CDR1 SNHLY and CDR2 FYNNEI. This CDR3 comprises 16 residues. V lost 4 bases and J lost 1; bases outside the gene matches: 6. As DNA, the CDR3 is TGTGCCAGCAGTGGTGGGGGACTAGCGACCCAAGAGACCCAGTACTTC. This gives the protein CASSGGGLATQETQYF.

The CDR3 here is CASSLATKITEAFF. The CDR3, as DNA: TGTGCCAGCAGCTTAGCGACAAAGATCACTGAAGCTTTCTTT. The chain employs TRBV11-1 and TRBJ1-1; D not resolved. V shed 0 bases and J shed 4 bases, with 9 bases lying between them. This CDR3 region has 14 residues. The germline V gene has CDR1 SGHAT and CDR2 FQDESV (reference sequence).

This clone occurred once. This chain links TRBV18 with TRBJ2-5; D call uncertain. Trimming removed 6 bases from V and 3 bases from J, with 5 bases in between. Per the germline V gene, CDR1 is KGHSH and CDR2 is LQKENI. This CDR3 contains 11 residues. The CDR3 region has the DNA TGTGCCAGCTCCCCTGAAGAGACCCAGTACTTC. This gives the protein CASSPEETQYF.

In regard to this clone: Lacking the conserved final phenylalanine or tryptophan, this CDR3 likely reflects a read error. It is unclear where the CDR3 begins or ends on the DNA, so no DNA is shown, and the CDR3 is as TCRdb lists it. The chain employs TRBV6-2 or TRBV6-3 and TRBJ1-1. Germline V gene sequence: CDR1 MNHEY, CDR2 SVGEGT. Counting both end residues, the CDR3 totals 13 amino acids. The CDR3: CASSFTRGGAGVI.

V and J are TRBV6-6 and TRBJ1-1, with TRBD1 as a possible D gene (5 bases). Germline V lookup: CDR1 MNHNY, CDR2 SVGAGI (reference sequence). Trimming pared 6 bases from V and 0 bases from J, leaving 11 bases between. The CDR3 sequence is 14 residues long. CDR3 in amino acids: CASRRQSMNTEAFF. DNA of the CDR3: TGTGCCAGCAGAAGACAGAGCATGAACACTGAAGCTTTCTTT.

The chain employs TRBV3-1 (or the pseudogene TRBV3-2) and TRBJ2-1; D is perhaps TRBD2 (6 bases). Germline CDR1 is LGHDT and CDR2 is YNNKEL (reference sequence). The CDR3 sequence is 17 residues long. Trimming stripped 6 bases from V and 2 bases from J, with 20 bases between. The CDR3 is CASSLSFSGIAYNEQFF. As DNA, the CDR3 is TGTGCCAGCAGTTTGTCATTTAGCGGAATTGCCTACAATGAGCAGTTCTTC.

This rearrangement joins TRBV6-2 or TRBV6-3 to TRBJ2-3; weak D call: TRBD2 (6 bases). Germline V lookup: CDR1 MNHEY, CDR2 SVGEGT. The CDR3 runs to 20 residues. V was clipped by 2 bases and J by 4 bases, with 28 bases between them. Here the CDR3 reads CASSYALHFLGTRTADTQYF. Written as DNA, the CDR3 is TGTGCCAGCAGTTACGCCCTCCACTTCTTGGGGACTCGAACGGCAGATACGCAGTATTTT.

The V call is TRBV5-1, the J call TRBJ2-1; the match to TRBD2 covers 11 bases. CDR1 and CDR2 from the germline V gene are SGHRS and YFSETQ. The junction had 6 bases not matched to a gene; V was cut back by 5 bases and J by 5 bases. This CDR3 spans 15 amino acids. CDR3 sequence: CASRAGLAVNNEQFF. The CDR3 DNA is TGCGCCAGCAGAGCGGGACTAGCGGTAAACAATGAGCAGTTCTTC.

The CDR3 nucleotides read TGCGCCAGCAGCTTGATCCTAGGTCTAACCACCGGGGAGCTGTTTTTT. As protein: CASSLILGLTTGELFF. The V call is TRBV5-1, the J call TRBJ2-2, with D unresolved. Germline CDR1 and CDR2: SGHRS and YFSETQ. This CDR3 has 16 amino acids. Trimming pared 1 base from V and 4 bases from J, leaving 14 bases between.

The genes are TRBV5-6 and TRBJ1-2; TRBD1 might be the D (5 bases). V was clipped by 0 bases and J by 4 bases, with 16 bases between them. The germline V gene has CDR1 SGHDT and CDR2 YYEEEE. There are 16 residues in the CDR3. The DNA of the CDR3 is TGTGCCAGCAGCTTGGGGGGGGTCCCTGCAGTCTATGGCTACACCTTC. Amino acid sequence: CASSLGGVPAVYGYTF. Complete variable domain (other parts from reference TRBV5-6 and TRBJ1-2): DAGVTQSPTHLIKTRGQQVTLRCSPKSGHDTVSWYQQALGQGPQFIFQYYEEEERQRGNFPDRFSGHQFPNYSSELNVNALLLGDSALYLCASSLGGVPAVYGYTFGSGTRLTVV.

This clone occurred a few times. V usage is TRBV11-2 and J usage is TRBJ2-1; TRBD2 matches at 12 bases. V gave up 2 bases and J gave up 6 bases; unmatched junction bases: 5. CDR1 SGHAT and CDR2 FQNNGV come from the germline V gene. The CDR3 is made up of 16 amino acids. The CDR3 spells CASSLTSGRIGNEQFF. The CDR3 DNA reads TGTGCCAGCAGCTTAACTAGCGGGAGGATCGGCAATGAGCAGTTCTTC.

This clone was detected a few times. The CDR3 DNA follows: TGTGCCAGCTCACCACCGAGAGGGGGCGGCTACGAGCAGTACTTC. Protein product: CASSPPRGGGYEQYF. J is TRBJ2-7 and V is TRBV18, with 7 bases identical to TRBD1. Germline V gives CDR1 KGHSH, CDR2 LQKENI. V shed 0 bases, J shed 3 bases, and the junction held 5 bases outside the gene matches. This CDR3 spans 15 amino acids.

The V call is TRBV6-5, the J call TRBJ1-2; no clear D gene. Between the trimmed V and J ends, which lost 6 bases and 7 bases, there was a span of 18 bases. CDR3 length: 14 amino acids. Germline V gene data show CDR1 as MNHEY and CDR2 as SVGAGI. The CDR3 nucleotides read TGTGCCAGCAGAACAGCCGGGAGCGCGGGTGGCTACACCTTC. This encodes CASRTAGSAGGYTF.

The V gene is TRBV27, the J gene TRBJ1-5, with a tentative D call TRBD1 (6 bases). The V gene's germline CDR1 is MNHEY and CDR2 SMNVEV (reference sequence). Trimming took 6 bases from V and 6 from J, leaving 12 bases between them. The CDR3 covers 13 residues. This CDR3 is CASRKDRLQPQHF. CDR3 bases: TGTGCCAGCAGAAAAGACAGGCTTCAGCCCCAGCATTTT.

V gene TRBV6-5 combines with J gene TRBJ2-3; a weak D match, TRBD1 (6 bases). The CDR3 has 13 residues. Germline V gene sequence: CDR1 MNHEY, CDR2 SVGAGI. Between the trimmed V and J ends, which lost 0 bases and 9 bases, there was a span of 10 bases. The CDR3 DNA is TGTGCCAGCAGTTACTCGAGGGGGTTGACGCAGTATTTT. This codes for CASSYSRGLTQYF.

This sequence joins TRBV18 and TRBJ2-3, with unresolved D. The CDR3 has 14 residues. Germline CDR1 reads KGHSH; CDR2 reads LQKENI. V dropped 2 bases and J dropped 0 bases, with 6 bases sitting between them. The CDR3 DNA reads TGTGCCAGCTCACCAGAGGTCAGCACAGATACGCAGTATTTT. Translating it yields CASSPEVSTDTQYF.

The chain uses TRBV2 and TRBJ2-7, with D possibly TRBD2 on 6 matching bases. Germline assignment: CDR1 SNHLY and CDR2 FYNNEI. The CDR3 is 13 amino acids. Here the CDR3 reads CGGRGGTGGEQYF. Here the CDR3 DNA reads TGTGGCGGGCGAGGCGGGACTGGGGGCGAGCAGTACTTC.

V is TRBV7-2 and J is TRBJ1-5, with TRBD1 identical over 7 bases. V shed 1 base, J shed 1 base, and the junction held 10 bases outside the gene matches. This CDR3 is 18 amino acids long. CDR1 SGHTA and CDR2 FQGNSA come from the germline V gene. CDR3 nucleotide sequence: TGTGCCAGCAGCTTAGAGCCGTCAGGGGGGAGGAGCAATCAGCCCCAGCATTTT. Amino acid sequence: CASSLEPSGGRSNQPQHF.

The DNA for the CDR3 is TGCGCCAGCAGCCCTGGACTAGTGGTCGAGACCCAGTACTTC. Its translation is CASSPGLVVETQYF. V and J are TRBV5-1 and TRBJ2-5; TRBD2 aligns across 7 bases. The CDR3 length is 14 residues. With 4 bases clipped from V and 5 bases from J, the junction kept 8 bases outside the gene matches. Germline loops: CDR1 SGHRS, CDR2 YFSETQ.

This clone was picked up a small number of times. This chain joins TRBV10-2 and TRBJ2-3; 9 bases map to TRBD2. The CDR3 extends over 15 amino acids. CDR1 is WSHSY, CDR2 SAAADI, per germline. Germline trimming cut 6 bases from V and 3 bases from J; bases unmatched to any gene: 7. This CDR3 reads CASRASSGATDTQYF. The CDR3 DNA is TGCGCCAGCAGGGCCTCTAGCGGGGCGACAGATACGCAGTATTTT.

The chain recombines TRBV11-2 with TRBJ1-2, with D perhaps matching TRBD1 (5 bases). The length of the CDR3 is 14 residues. V lost 5 bases and J lost 1, with 11 bases in between. Germline lookup yields CDR1 SGHAT and CDR2 FQNNGV. CDR3: CASSTTQGNYGYTF. The CDR3 coding sequence is TGTGCCAGCAGCACTACGCAGGGTAACTATGGCTACACCTTC.

This clone was observed a handful of times. The V and J genes are TRBV2 and TRBJ2-7; D is undetermined. Per germline, CDR1 SNHLY and CDR2 FYNNEI. The length of the CDR3 is 14 residues. The germline V and J ends were trimmed by 6 bases and 5 bases, with 17 bases remaining between them. CDR3 bases: TGTGCCAGCAGCCAACGGGTGCCGCTCCACGAGCAGTACTTC. Translated, it gives CASSQRVPLHEQYF.